The clone carrying this TCR beta chain turned up a few times. Sequenced by immunoSEQ multiplex PCR; TCRdb stores in-frame clones only, minus some. Here the sample spans tens of thousands of clones, 60% to 75% being singletons. The data were taken from a study of CD4+ T cells in melanoma. Trimming stripped 7 bases from V and 4 bases from J, with 19 bases between. The CDR3 runs 16 residues. Germline V gene data show CDR1 as SGHDN and CDR2 as FVKESK. Specimen: tumor tissue. The receptor comes from a human donor with melanoma. V is TRBV14 and J is TRBJ2-2; D may be TRBD1 (5 bases). DNA of the CDR3: TGTGCCAGCACCTCATCGTGGGGCAGTGCCACCGGGGAGCTGTTTTTT. It yields the protein CASTSSWGSATGELFF.